Below, 20 T cell receptor beta chains from the same sample are listed, as sequenced in a study of low-dose radiotherapy and immunotherapy resistance in tumors. Alpha and beta chains were covered, as first-strand cDNA relied on TRAV- and TRBV-specific primers. TCR amplification used 20 to 25 PCR cycles, a constant-region primer and a V-primer adapter. TCRdb re-called the reads with MiXCR, one entry per CDR3 protein. The sample lists 8,300 or so distinct CDR3 sequences, about 65% occurring once. These receptors were obtained from a human donor with advanced metastatic prostate, ovarian, gallbladder or colorectal cancer (not recorded which). This table probably holds off-target reads from a library built for another chain.

V usage is TRBV18 and J usage is TRBJ2-1, with unresolved D. The CDR3 is 12 amino acids. Deletions cut 2 bases from V and 4 bases from J, with 3 bases between. Germline CDR1 KGHSH, CDR2 LQKENI. The CDR3 is CASSPDYNEQFF. DNA for the CDR3: TGTGCCAGCTCACCAGATTACAATGAGCAGTTCTTC. Combining the CDR3 with reference TRBV18 and TRBJ2-1 gives the whole variable domain NAGVMQNPRHLVRRRGQEARLRCSPMKGHSHVYWYRQLPEEGLKFMVYLQKENIIDESGMPKERFSAEFPKEGPSILRIQQVVRGDSAAYFCASSPDYNEQFFGPGTRLTVL.

This chain uses TRBV22-1 with TRBJ2-4; the table's D call, TRBD1, has no DNA check behind it. TRBV22-1 is a pseudogene. This CDR3 is built from 14 residues. CDR3 DNA sequence: TGTGCCAGCAGTTCCCAGGGGGGGAAAAACATTCAGTACTTC. It specifies CASSSQGGKNIQYF.

The chain is built from TRBV28 and TRBJ1-2; D unresolved. V was cut by 6 bases and J by 2 bases, with 7 bases left in between. CDR3 length: 12 amino acids. Germline CDR1 MDHEN, CDR2 SYDVKM. CDR3 loop: CASSLVNYGYTF. The CDR3 DNA reads TGTGCCAGCAGCCTTGTGAACTATGGCTACACCTTC.

The CDR3 DNA reads as TGTGCCAGCAGCCATGGGACTAGCGGACCACTCACAGATACGCAGTATTTT. As protein: CASSHGTSGPLTDTQYF. This sequence joins TRBV14 and TRBJ2-3, with 11 bases lining up with TRBD2. This CDR3 spans 17 amino acids. Germline V gives CDR1 SGHDN, CDR2 FVKESK. With 3 bases clipped from V and 2 bases from J, the junction kept 7 bases outside the gene matches.

In this sample, this clonotype is medium-sized. The chain employs TRBV11-2 and TRBJ1-1; D not certain. V was trimmed by 4 bases and J by 1 base, leaving 4 bases between them. The CDR3 runs to 12 residues. CDR1 is SGHAT, CDR2 FQNNGV, per germline. The CDR3 DNA reads as TGTGCCAGCAGCTACGGGAACACTGAAGCTTTCTTT. Translated, it gives CASSYGNTEAFF.

This clonotype was detected only a few times. The V gene is TRBV5-6, the J gene TRBJ2-7, with no clear D. Germline V gene sequence: CDR1 SGHDT, CDR2 YYEEEE. The V and J ends lost 1 base and 3 bases respectively, with 2 bases between them. The CDR3 has 11 amino acids. The DNA for the CDR3 is TGTGCCAGCAGCTTGAACTACGAGCAGTACTTC. Amino acid sequence: CASSLNYEQYF.

The gene calls are TRBV9 and TRBJ2-1, with 7 positions matching TRBD1. V shed 3 bases, J shed 0 bases, and the junction held 0 bases outside the gene matches. The CDR3 spans 14 residues. Germline V lookup: CDR1 SGDLS, CDR2 YYNGEE. The CDR3 coding sequence is TGTGCCAGCAGCGGGACAGGCTCCTACAATGAGCAGTTCTTC. Its translation: CASSGTGSYNEQFF.

The genes are TRBV4-3 and TRBJ2-2; tentatively, D is TRBD2 (6 bases). Germline values: CDR1 LGHNA, CDR2 YSLEER. V was pared by 3 bases and J by 6 bases, with 11 bases between. There are 14 residues in the CDR3. The CDR3 spells CASSHAGGSGELFF. The DNA of the CDR3 is TGCGCCAGCAGCCACGCAGGAGGGTCCGGGGAGCTGTTTTTT.

The V call is TRBV12-3 or TRBV12-4, the J call TRBJ2-7; TRBD2 matches at 8 bases. The CDR3 loop spans 15 amino acids. After removal of 6 bases from V and 1 base from J, the junction contained 8 bases not matched to a gene. CDR3 protein: CASSPRGGSSYEQYF. DNA of the CDR3: TGTGCCAGCAGCCCTCGGGGGGGATCGTCCTACGAGCAGTACTTC.

In this sample, this clonotype turned up a few times. The chain uses TRBV6-2 or TRBV6-3 and TRBJ1-2; no clear D. Germline CDR1 reads MNHEY; CDR2 reads SVGEGT. The CDR3 contains 12 residues. V lost 6 bases, J lost 1 base, and 6 bases lay in between. CDR3 in DNA: TGTGCCAGCAGCTCTTATAACTATGGCTACACCTTC. This codes for CASSSYNYGYTF.

As for this clonotype: At one end the junction does not follow the germline gene, possibly because of a read error. In DNA form, the CDR3 reads TGTGCCAGCAGCTTAGGGTCCAATGAGCGGTTCTTC. Translating it yields CASSLGSNERFF. The rearrangement uses TRBV13 and TRBJ2-1; D call uncertain. The CDR3 totals 12 residues. CDR1 is PRHDT and CDR2 is FYEKMQ in the germline V gene (reference sequence).

This clonotype was recorded once. The chain couples TRBV28 to TRBJ2-7; D unresolved. This CDR3 has 12 amino acids. Germline-derived CDR1 and CDR2 are MDHEN and SYDVKM. The V end lost 4 bases, the J end lost 2 bases, and 6 bases lay between the germline ends. The CDR3: CASSSWTYEQYF. CDR3 in DNA: TGTGCCAGCAGTTCGTGGACCTACGAGCAGTACTTC.

The chain links TRBV6-4 to TRBJ2-2, with 8 bases matching TRBD1. V lost 0 bases to trimming and J lost 6 bases; unmatched junction nucleotides: 0. Germline assignment: CDR1 MRHNA and CDR2 SNTAGT. This CDR3 contains 14 residues. This chain's CDR3 is CASSDSTGAGELFF. The CDR3, as DNA: TGTGCCAGCAGTGACTCGACAGGGGCCGGGGAGCTGTTTTTT.

This clonotype has just a few counts. This chain connects TRBV4-1 to TRBJ1-4; D perhaps matches TRBD1 (6 bases). Germline assignment: CDR1 MGHRA and CDR2 YSYEKL. Trimming shortened V by 2 bases and J by 5 bases, and 12 bases separated the two germline ends. The CDR3 length is 15 residues. DNA of the CDR3: TGCGCCAGCAGCCAAAGCAGGGGACAAAATGAAAAACTGTTTTTT. Amino acids: CASSQSRGQNEKLFF.

J is TRBJ2-7 and V is TRBV28; TRBD1 matches at 10 bases. CDR1 and CDR2 (germline): MDHEN, SYDVKM. V dropped 2 bases and J dropped 3; count of bases not matched to a gene: 7. The CDR3 has 16 residues. The CDR3 coding sequence is TGTGCCAGCAGTTTACCCACTTGGGACAGGGGCTACGAGCAGTACTTC. Protein product: CASSLPTWDRGYEQYF.

The V call is TRBV4-1, the J call TRBJ1-1; D remains ambiguous. CDR1 and CDR2 from the germline V gene are MGHRA and YSYEKL. The CDR3 is 17 amino acids. Trimming took 5 bases from V and 3 from J, leaving 22 bases between them. The CDR3 DNA sequence: TGCGCCAGCAGCGACCTTGGGAAATATGGGAAGGACACTGAAGCTTTCTTT. Amino acid sequence: CASSDLGKYGKDTEAFF.

This clonotype was found a few times. The chain joins TRBV2 to TRBJ2-7, with D hard to call. The V gene's germline CDR1 is SNHLY and CDR2 FYNNEI. This CDR3 has 12 residues. Deletions cut 3 bases from V and 3 bases from J, with 6 bases between. CDR3 protein: CASSDDGYEQYF. The CDR3 region has the DNA TGTGCCAGCAGTGACGACGGCTACGAGCAGTACTTC.

The chain recombines TRBV28 with TRBJ2-7; TRBD2 matches at 7 bases. The CDR3 has 15 residues. V gave up 1 base and J gave up 4 bases; unmatched junction bases: 7. CDR1 and CDR2 (germline): MDHEN, SYDVKM. The CDR3 DNA reads TGTGCCAGCAGTTTATTTAGCGGGTCCTCGTACGAGCAGTACTTC. It specifies CASSLFSGSSYEQYF.

The V and J genes are TRBV28 and TRBJ2-7; 10 bases line up with TRBD2. The V gene end was trimmed by 5 bases and the J gene end by 4 bases; junction bases not matched to a gene: 11. The CDR3 totals 16 residues. Germline-derived CDR1 and CDR2 are MDHEN and SYDVKM. The chain's CDR3 is CASSEASSGGLYEQYF. For the CDR3, the DNA is TGTGCCAGCAGTGAAGCTTCTAGCGGGGGCCTTTACGAGCAGTACTTC.

The chain combines TRBV10-3 with TRBJ2-7; D uncertain. Germline V gene lookup returns CDR1 ENHRY and CDR2 SYGVKD. The germline V and J ends were trimmed by 2 bases and 2 bases, with 7 bases remaining between them. This CDR3 is 13 amino acids long. The CDR3 region has the DNA TGTGCCATCAGTGAGGGCCCGCCCTACGAGCAGTACTTC. Translated, it gives CAISEGPPYEQYF.